This T cell receptor beta chain was recorded in a study of early T cells in non-severe SARS-CoV-2 infection. Study at large: Sequencing targeted bulk RNA from unsorted whole blood, leaving chains unpaired. Findings and caveats of the study: Using VDJdb, the matching emphasized anti-spike CD8 responses while missing private and CD4 specificities.

Concerning this clonotype: As yet, its antigen is unknown.

CDR1 is DFQATT and CDR2 is SNEGSKA in the germline V gene (reference sequence). V lost 5 bases and J lost 2; bases outside the gene matches: 13. This CDR3 is 17 amino acids long. The library protocol tagged individual cDNA molecules with unique molecular identifiers. TCRdb reprocessed the 5' RACE reads with MiXCR, giving one entry per CDR3 protein. Of about 72,000 distinct CDR3 sequences listed, 10% are singletons. This receptor was obtained from an adult who was a healthcare worker with PCR-confirmed SARS-CoV-2 infection or an uninfected control (not recorded which). The sample was whole blood, taken at baseline. The V and J genes are TRBV20-1 and TRBJ2-3; 10 bases are a match to TRBD2. CDR3 amino acids: CSADSGSSGGATDTQYF. The DNA for the CDR3 is TGCAGTGCTGATTCGGGGTCCAGCGGGGGGGCCACAGATACGCAGTATTTT.